The clone carrying this T cell receptor (beta chain) has at least ten counts. Its antigen is unidentified. This sample is drawn from a study of T cells in Graves' hyperthyroidism and ophthalmopathy. Study summary: Peripheral blood was secured at the point of initial diagnosis, before any treatment. The study, taken as a whole, reports: Ophthalmopathy stood apart from stable hyperthyroidism in a 13 V-J model. Model-based prediction identified ophthalmopathy a median roughly six months prior to its onset.

Amplification targeted TCR beta CDR3 regions from RNA transcripts. During a first-round RT-PCR of the TCR CDR3, the HTBI primer set was used. TCRdb analysed the multiplex PCR reads with MiXCR anew, one entry per CDR3 protein. Of 340,000 or so distinct CDR3 sequences listed, roughly 15% are singletons. Deletions cut 3 bases from V and 3 bases from J, with 9 bases between. From germline, CDR1 is SNHLY and CDR2 FYNNEI. The CDR3 has 13 amino acids. Exclusion of patients followed from uncontrolled infection, other autoimmune disease, pregnancy or lactation. The V and J genes are TRBV2 and TRBJ2-7; D gene uncertain. The receptor's source is a man aged 30-40 years with Graves' hyperthyroidism. The sample consisted of blood. This chain's CDR3 is CASSETPFYEQYF. CDR3 DNA: TGTGCCAGCAGTGAGACGCCGTTCTACGAGCAGTACTTC.